A single sample is the source of the 13 T cell receptor beta chains below, sequenced in a study of response to subunit inactivated influenza vaccine. TCRdb processed the RT-PCR reads anew with MiXCR; each CDR3 protein has one entry. Among more than 700,000 distinct CDR3 sequences listed, 21% were seen once. Sequencing used PBMCs from blood, obtained around 5 days after vaccination. These TCRs come from a man between 45 and 60 years old who received an inactivated influenza vaccine.

The sample holds a few counts of this clonotype. This chain links TRBV5-5 with TRBJ2-7; perhaps TRBD1 as D (5 bases). Germline values: CDR1 SGHKS, CDR2 YYEKEE (reference sequence). The V end lost 1 base, the J end lost 7 bases, and 12 bases lay between the germline ends. The CDR3 sequence is 13 residues long. CDR3 protein: CASSLQGAREQYF. CDR3 bases: TGTGCCAGCAGCTTGCAAGGGGCGAGGGAGCAGTACTTC.

This chain uses TRBV2 with TRBJ2-7; 9 positions match TRBD1. The CDR3 has 15 amino acids. Germline CDR1 and CDR2: SNHLY and FYNNEI. Trimming at V came to 6 bases and at J to 2 bases, leaving 8 bases not matched to a gene. As DNA, the CDR3 is TGTGCCAGCAGGAACCGGGACAGGGTAACCTACGAGCAGTACTTC. Protein sequence: CASRNRDRVTYEQYF.

The table lists this clonotype with a few counts. A clone one base away is much larger, so this may be a read error. This chain links TRBV6-2 or TRBV6-3 with TRBJ1-1; unclear D gene. CDR3 length equals 11 residues. Germline V gene data show CDR1 as MNHEY and CDR2 as SVGEGT. The V end lost 5 bases, the J end lost 3 bases, and 4 bases lay between the germline ends. Here the CDR3 DNA reads TGTGCCAGCAGTGGGGACACTGAAGCTTTCTTT. This translates into CASSGDTEAFF.

This chain connects TRBV10-3 to TRBJ2-1; the match to TRBD2 covers 11 bases. This CDR3 is built from 15 residues. Germline V gene sequence: CDR1 ENHRY, CDR2 SYGVKD. The V gene end was trimmed by 7 bases and the J gene end by 4 bases; junction bases not matched to a gene: 6. In DNA form, the CDR3 reads TGTGCCATCACCAGACTAGCGGGGAGTTACAATGAGCAGTTCTTC. The encoded protein is CAITRLAGSYNEQFF.

V usage is TRBV29-1 and J usage is TRBJ2-1, with D possibly being TRBD2 (6 bases). The germline V gene has CDR1 SQVTM and CDR2 ANQGSEA. The CDR3 has 12 amino acids. Trimming took off 7 bases at V and 5 bases at J, with 12 bases between the two ends. The CDR3 sequence: CSAGTPNNEQFF. DNA for the CDR3: TGCAGCGCCGGGACTCCGAACAATGAGCAGTTCTTC.

The chain uses TRBV3-1 and TRBJ2-7; D is uncertain. Germline V gene sequence: CDR1 LGHDT, CDR2 YNNKEL (reference sequence). The CDR3 totals 14 residues. The V and J ends lost 0 bases and 3 bases respectively, with 9 bases between them. This CDR3 reads CASSQDRFSYEQYF. In nucleotides, the CDR3 is TGTGCCAGCAGCCAAGATCGTTTTAGCTACGAGCAGTACTTC.

In the case of this clonotype: One junction end does not reproduce the germline sequence, and a read error may be involved. The V call is TRBV20-1, the J call TRBJ2-1; 14 bases match TRBD2. This CDR3 is built from 19 residues. CDR1 is DFQATT, CDR2 SNEGSKA, per germline (reference sequence). The CDR3 sequence is CCARDKPGTSGSMLGGQFF. The CDR3 DNA reads TGCTGTGCTAGAGATAAACCTGGGACTAGCGGGAGTATGTTAGGGGGGCAGTTCTTC.

This clonotype occurred many times. The chain employs TRBV12-3 or TRBV12-4 and TRBJ2-5; TRBD2 aligns across 8 bases. Losses at the gene ends were 5 bases for V and 4 bases for J; bases not matched to a gene: 6. The CDR3 runs 14 residues. In DNA form, the CDR3 reads TGTGCCAGCAGTCCCCCGGGACTAGGAGAGACCCAGTACTTC. This encodes CASSPPGLGETQYF.

The chain has TRBV7-3 and TRBJ2-5; 12 nucleotides line up with TRBD1. J lost 6 bases, V lost 5 bases, and 7 bases had no gene match. Germline loops: CDR1 SGHTA, CDR2 FQGTGA. The CDR3 loop spans 15 amino acids. The CDR3 DNA is TGTGCCAGCAGCCCGGACGGGACAGGGGGCCAGACCCAGTACTTC. Translating gives CASSPDGTGGQTQYF.

The chain joins TRBV20-1 to TRBJ1-5, with 7 positions matching TRBD1. The length of the CDR3 is 13 residues. Trimming removed 4 bases from V and 6 bases from J; junction bases left unmatched: 6. Germline CDR1 DFQATT, CDR2 SNEGSKA (reference sequence). For the CDR3, the DNA is TGCAGTGCTATCGACAGGGAGGCTCAGCCCCAGCATTTT. Encoded protein: CSAIDREAQPQHF.

This clonotype was seen only once. The chain joins TRBV5-5 to TRBJ2-7, with 11 nucleotides matching TRBD2. The ends lost 4 bases at V and 0 bases at J; junction bases unmatched: 9. The CDR3 is 17 amino acids. The germline CDR1 and CDR2 sequences are SGHKS and YYEKEE (reference sequence). CDR3 sequence reads: CASSQTSGSSPSYEQYF. DNA of the CDR3: TGTGCCAGCAGCCAAACTAGCGGGAGCTCCCCCTCCTACGAGCAGTACTTC.

This sequence joins TRBV5-6 and TRBJ2-3; 10 bases match TRBD2. V lost 4 bases, J lost 1 base, and 6 bases stayed unmatched. Germline loops: CDR1 SGHDT, CDR2 YYEEEE. This CDR3 spans 16 amino acids. The CDR3, as DNA: TGTGCCAGCAGCCGTTCCGGGACTAGCGGCACAGATACGCAGTATTTT. Translation gives CASSRSGTSGTDTQYF.

The chain has TRBV12-3 or TRBV12-4 and TRBJ1-2; D not certain. V was pared by 3 bases and J by 2 bases, with 13 bases between. The length of the CDR3 is 15 residues. The CDR3 sequence is CASSFSPRRNYGYTF. Written as DNA, the CDR3 is TGTGCCAGCAGTTTCTCCCCGAGGAGAAACTATGGCTACACCTTC.